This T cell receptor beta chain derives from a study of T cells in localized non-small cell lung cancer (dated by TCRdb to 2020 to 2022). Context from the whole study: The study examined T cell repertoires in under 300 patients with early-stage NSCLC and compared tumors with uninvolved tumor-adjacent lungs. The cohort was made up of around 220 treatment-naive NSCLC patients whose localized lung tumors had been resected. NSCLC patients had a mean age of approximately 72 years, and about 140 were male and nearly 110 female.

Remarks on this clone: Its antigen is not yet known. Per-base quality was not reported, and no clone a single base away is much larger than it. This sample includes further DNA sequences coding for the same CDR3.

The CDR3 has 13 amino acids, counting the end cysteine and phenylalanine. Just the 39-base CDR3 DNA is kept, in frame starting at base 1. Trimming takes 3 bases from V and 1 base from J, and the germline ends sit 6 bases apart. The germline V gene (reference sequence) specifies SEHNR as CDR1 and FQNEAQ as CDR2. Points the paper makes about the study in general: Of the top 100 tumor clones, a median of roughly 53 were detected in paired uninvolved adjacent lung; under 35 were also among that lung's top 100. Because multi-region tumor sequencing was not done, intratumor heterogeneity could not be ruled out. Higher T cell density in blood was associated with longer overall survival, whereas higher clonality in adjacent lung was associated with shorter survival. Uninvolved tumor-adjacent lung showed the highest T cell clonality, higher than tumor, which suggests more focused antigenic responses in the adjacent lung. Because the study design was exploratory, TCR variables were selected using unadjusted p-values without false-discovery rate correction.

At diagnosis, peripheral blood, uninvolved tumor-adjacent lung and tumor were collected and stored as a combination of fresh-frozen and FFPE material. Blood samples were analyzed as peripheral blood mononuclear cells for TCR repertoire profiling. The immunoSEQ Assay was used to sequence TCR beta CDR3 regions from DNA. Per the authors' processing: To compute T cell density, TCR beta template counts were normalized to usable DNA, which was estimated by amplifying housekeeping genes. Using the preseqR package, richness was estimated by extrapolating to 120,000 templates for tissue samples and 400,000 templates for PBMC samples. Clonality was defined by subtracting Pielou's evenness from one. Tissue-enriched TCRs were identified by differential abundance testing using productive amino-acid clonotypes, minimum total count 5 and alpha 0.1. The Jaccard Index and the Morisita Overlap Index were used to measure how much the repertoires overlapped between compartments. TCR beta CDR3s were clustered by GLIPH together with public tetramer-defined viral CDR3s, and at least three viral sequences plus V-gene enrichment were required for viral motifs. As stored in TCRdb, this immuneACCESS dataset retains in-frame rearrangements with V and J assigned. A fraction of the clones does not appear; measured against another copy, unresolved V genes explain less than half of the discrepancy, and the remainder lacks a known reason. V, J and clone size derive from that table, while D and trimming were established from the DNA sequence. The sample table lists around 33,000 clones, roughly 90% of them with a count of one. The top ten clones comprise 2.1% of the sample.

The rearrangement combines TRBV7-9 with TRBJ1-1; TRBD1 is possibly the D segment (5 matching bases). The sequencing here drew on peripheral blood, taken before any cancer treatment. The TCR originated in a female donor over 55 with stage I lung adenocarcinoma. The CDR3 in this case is CASSFGGNTEAFF. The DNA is TGTGCCAGCAGCTTCGGGGGGAACACTGAAGCTTTCTTT.